These 3 T cell receptor beta chains share one sample of origin, sequenced in a study of a mutant IDH1 vaccine in newly diagnosed glioma. Time point reported: baseline, week 1 (first vaccination visit). Documented treatment: pre-vaccination baseline after standard-of-care therapy. Profiled with immunoSEQ multiplex PCR; TCRdb holds only in-frame clones, not every one. The sample records tens of thousands of clones, roughly 82% being singletons. This sample comprised PBMCs, obtained from a glioma patient treated with radiotherapy, temozolomide or both. The receptors were gathered from a man younger than 40 with glioma.

This clone was picked up one time. This sequence joins TRBV7-2 and TRBJ2-5; no firm D call. CDR3 size: 13 residues. V dropped 1 base and J dropped 5 bases, with 8 bases sitting between them. CDR1 is SGHTA and CDR2 is FQGNSA in the germline V gene. The CDR3 loop is CASSLGYPETQYF. As DNA, the CDR3 is TGTGCCAGCAGCTTAGGCTACCCGGAGACCCAGTACTTC. Full variable domain (remainder filled in from reference TRBV7-2 and TRBJ2-5): GAGVSQSPSNKVTEKGKDVELRCDPISGHTALYWYRQSLGQGLEFLIYFQGNSAPDKSGLPSDRFSAERTGGSVSTLTIQRTQQEDSAVYLCASSLGYPETQYFGPGTRLLVL.

This chain connects TRBV7-2 to TRBJ1-4; weak D call: TRBD1 (5 bases). CDR1 SGHTA and CDR2 FQGNSA come from the germline V gene. V was cut by 5 bases and J by 0 bases, with 10 bases left in between. This CDR3 is built from 15 residues. CDR3 residues: CASSPDSSTNEKLFF. The CDR3 nucleotides read TGTGCCAGCAGCCCAGACAGTTCAACTAATGAAAAACTGTTTTTT.

V usage is TRBV6-6 and J usage is TRBJ2-3, with D uncertain. V lost 2 bases, J lost 5 bases, and 8 bases lay in between. CDR1 is MNHNY, CDR2 SVGAGI, per germline (reference sequence). This CDR3 has 13 residues. In DNA form, the CDR3 reads TGTGCCAGCAGTTACCCAGAGAAAGATACGCAGTATTTT. It specifies CASSYPEKDTQYF.